Below are 32 T cell receptor beta chains sequenced from a single sample in a study of identical twins. MiXCR, run by TCRdb on the 5' RACE reads, gives a single entry per CDR3 protein. This table has some 96,000 distinct CDR3 sequences, 5.9% appearing once. The sequenced sample consisted of memory T cells sorted from blood. Source of these receptors: a woman in her 50s in good health.

This clonotype has a count of ten or more. V and J are TRBV9 and TRBJ2-3, with 11 bases identical to TRBD2. With V trimmed by 3 bases and J by 8 bases, 2 bases remained unmatched. The CDR3 runs 13 residues. The germline V gene has CDR1 SGDLS and CDR2 YYNGEE. The chain's CDR3 is CASSEGLAVTQYF. The CDR3 DNA is TGTGCCAGCAGCGAGGGACTAGCGGTTACGCAGTATTTT.

This clonotype turned up a few times. This chain joins TRBV6-1 and TRBJ2-7; no clear D. From germline, CDR1 is MNHNS and CDR2 SASEGT. Trimming shortened V by 2 bases and J by 4 bases, and 3 bases separated the two germline ends. This CDR3 comprises 11 residues. The CDR3 bases are TGTGCCAGCAGTGAATTATACGAGCAGTACGTC. Its protein product is CASSELYEQYV.

This clonotype was recorded many times. This chain uses TRBV4-1 with TRBJ2-1, with 10 bases lining up with TRBD2. This CDR3 region has 16 residues. From germline, CDR1 is MGHRA and CDR2 YSYEKL. V trimming: 2 bases; J trimming: 2 bases; junction bases outside the gene matches: 3. The CDR3 protein is CASSQSGLAAYNEQFF. The CDR3, as DNA: TGCGCCAGCAGCCAATCCGGACTAGCGGCCTACAATGAGCAGTTCTTC.

The table lists this clonotype with many counts. This chain links TRBV20-1 with TRBJ2-7, with a tentative D call TRBD2 (7 bases). The CDR3 extends over 15 amino acids. V was cut by 6 bases and J by 4 bases, with 22 bases left in between. CDR1 is DFQATT, CDR2 SNEGSKA, per germline (reference sequence). CDR3 coding DNA: TGCAGTGCCTTGGGGGCTAGCGGAAGATTTTACGAGCAGTACGTC. As protein: CSALGASGRFYEQYV.

Only a few counts were recorded for this clonotype. This sequence joins TRBV10-2 and TRBJ2-7, with unresolved D. Germline CDR1 and CDR2: WSHSY and SAAADI. This CDR3 is 11 amino acids long. V was clipped by 8 bases and J by 5 bases, with 10 bases between them. CDR3 sequence: CASAGVNEQYF. The CDR3 DNA is TGCGCCAGCGCTGGGGTGAACGAGCAGTACTTC.

The CDR3 DNA follows: TGCGCCAGCAGCTTGGGAGCGGGGTACTACAATGAGCAGTTCTTC. Amino acids: CASSLGAGYYNEQFF. V usage is TRBV5-1 and J usage is TRBJ2-1; 7 nucleotides line up with TRBD2. CDR1 is SGHRS, CDR2 YFSETQ, per germline. V lost 0 bases to trimming and J lost 3 bases; unmatched junction nucleotides: 3. The CDR3 runs 15 residues. The full variable domain, rest sourced from reference TRBV5-1 and TRBJ2-1, is KAGVTQTPRYLIKTRGQQVTLSCSPISGHRSVSWYQQTPGQGLQFLFEYFSETQRNKGNFPGRFSGRQFSNSRSEMNVSTLELGDSALYLCASSLGAGYYNEQFFGPGTRLTVL.

This clonotype was detected ten times or more. The chain is built from TRBV19 and TRBJ1-2, with D uncertain. Germline CDR1 is LNHDA and CDR2 is SQIVND (reference sequence). This CDR3 comprises 13 residues. Trimming cost V 5 bases and J 7 bases, with 14 bases left between them. In DNA form, the CDR3 reads TGTGCCAGTAGTCCCAGCCTCCGGAGTGGCTACACCTTC. It is translated as CASSPSLRSGYTF.

This clonotype was found many times. V is TRBV9 and J is TRBJ2-2, with a tentative D call TRBD2 (5 bases). Germline CDR1 SGDLS, CDR2 YYNGEE. Trimming took off 4 bases at V and 1 base at J, with 11 bases between the two ends. The CDR3 loop spans 15 amino acids. The chain's CDR3 is CASSPRGENTGELFF. CDR3 DNA: TGTGCCAGCAGCCCTCGGGGAGAGAACACCGGGGAGCTGTTTTTT.

This clonotype was found many times. The chain uses TRBV5-1 and TRBJ1-1; TRBD1 aligns across 10 bases. Trimming took 6 bases from V and 5 from J; bases not matched to a gene: 4. Germline V gene data show CDR1 as SGHRS and CDR2 as YFSETQ. The CDR3 has 13 residues. CDR3 sequence reads: CASTWTGGTEAFF. In nucleotides, the CDR3 is TGCGCCAGCACCTGGACAGGGGGAACTGAAGCTTTCTTT. Variable domain in full (rest from reference TRBV5-1 and TRBJ1-1): KAGVTQTPRYLIKTRGQQVTLSCSPISGHRSVSWYQQTPGQGLQFLFEYFSETQRNKGNFPGRFSGRQFSNSRSEMNVSTLELGDSALYLCASTWTGGTEAFFGQGTRLTVV.

The table lists this clonotype with many counts. The V call is TRBV3-1, the J call TRBJ1-6; D might be TRBD1 (6 bases). The CDR3 length is 14 residues. Germline V gene data show CDR1 as LGHDT and CDR2 as YNNKEL (reference sequence). V shed 5 bases and J shed 5 bases, with 10 bases lying between them. CDR3 coding DNA: TGTGCCAGCAGCTCCGGGACACATAATTCACCCCTCCACTTT. Protein sequence: CASSSGTHNSPLHF.

There are many counts of this clonotype. This chain connects TRBV20-1 to TRBJ2-1; either TRBD1 or TRBD2 may supply D (5 bases each). Germline CDR1 reads DFQATT; CDR2 reads SNEGSKA (reference sequence). The CDR3 sequence is 11 residues long. The ends were cut back, 4 bases at V and 8 bases at J, with 9 bases in the middle. CDR3 bases: TGCAGTGCTACGAGGGGATATGAGCAGTTCTTC. It yields the protein CSATRGYEQFF.

This clonotype was detected a few times. J is TRBJ2-5 and V is TRBV19; TRBD1 matches at 9 bases. J was trimmed by 4 bases and V by 4 bases; bases with no gene match: 4. Germline CDR1 LNHDA, CDR2 SQIVND (reference sequence). The CDR3 sequence is 14 residues long. The CDR3 sequence is CASSTNRGPETQYF. For the CDR3, the DNA is TGTGCCAGTAGTACAAACAGGGGGCCAGAGACCCAGTACTTC. Together with reference TRBV19 and TRBJ2-5, the CDR3 gives the full variable domain: DGGITQSPKYLFRKEGQNVTLSCEQNLNHDAMYWYRQDPGQGLRLIYYSQIVNDFQKGDIAEGYSVSREKKESFPLTVTSAQKNPTAFYLCASSTNRGPETQYFGPGTRLLVL.

Only a few counts were recorded for this clonotype. The rearrangement joins TRBV7-9 to TRBJ1-2, with TRBD1 as a possible D gene (5 bases). Germline V gives CDR1 SEHNR, CDR2 FQNEAQ (reference sequence). This CDR3 has 15 amino acids. V lost 0 bases and J 2 bases, leaving 10 bases between the germline ends. CDR3 loop: CASSLALRANYGYTF. CDR3 nucleotide sequence: TGTGCCAGCAGCTTAGCGCTCAGGGCCAACTATGGCTACACCTTC.

This clonotype was counted at least ten times. The gene calls are TRBV20-1 and TRBJ1-2, with D possibly matching TRBD1 (6 bases). V lost 6 bases to trimming and J lost 5 bases, with 22 bases between them. This CDR3 is built from 15 residues. Per germline, CDR1 DFQATT and CDR2 SNEGSKA (reference sequence). The CDR3 protein is CSAINLGQSQYGYTF. CDR3 in DNA: TGCAGTGCCATCAATTTGGGACAATCTCAGTATGGCTACACCTTC.

In this sample, this clonotype turned up a few times. This chain uses TRBV5-4 with TRBJ2-3; the match to TRBD2 covers 12 bases. There are 16 residues in the CDR3. V shed 4 bases and J 3 bases; nucleotides not matched to a gene: 6. CDR1 is SGHNT and CDR2 is YYREEE in the germline V gene (reference sequence). The CDR3 nucleotides are TGTGCCAGCAGCCGGGCTAGCGGGAGGGTAACAGATACGCAGTATTTT. It specifies CASSRASGRVTDTQYF. The entire variable domain, with the rest obtained from reference TRBV5-4 and TRBJ2-3, is as follows: ETGVTQSPTHLIKTRGQQVTLRCSSQSGHNTVSWYQQALGQGPQFIFQYYREEENGRGNFPPRFSGLQFPNYSSELNVNALELDDSALYLCASSRASGRVTDTQYFGPGTRLTVL.

V gene TRBV4-2 combines with J gene TRBJ2-7; TRBD1 matches at 8 bases. The ends lost 2 bases at V and 6 bases at J; junction bases unmatched: 9. The CDR3 sequence is 15 residues long. Germline V gives CDR1 LGHNA, CDR2 YNFKEQ. This CDR3 is CASSQSGQGAREQYF. CDR3 DNA sequence: TGTGCCAGCAGCCAATCAGGTCAGGGGGCGCGCGAGCAGTACTTC.

Many counts were recorded for this clonotype. This chain uses TRBV11-1 with TRBJ1-1; no clear D. Between the trimmed V and J ends, which lost 3 bases and 5 bases, there was a span of 13 bases. In germline, CDR1 is SGHAT, CDR2 FQDESV (reference sequence). The CDR3 is 14 residues long. CDR3 in DNA: TGTGCCAGCAGCTTGGGCTCAAGGAGGACTGAAGCTTTCTTT. It is translated as CASSLGSRRTEAFF. Complete variable domain (other parts from reference TRBV11-1 and TRBJ1-1): EAEVAQSPRYKITEKSQAVAFWCDPISGHATLYWYRQILGQGPELLVQFQDESVVDDSQLPKDRFSAERLKGVDSTLKIQPAELGDSAMYLCASSLGSRRTEAFFGQGTRLTVV.

Here the CDR3 reads CASSVGLRQETQYF. CDR3 DNA: TGTGCCAGCAGTGTGGGACTACGTCAAGAGACCCAGTACTTC. The rearrangement links TRBV2 to TRBJ2-5; the match to TRBD2 covers 7 bases. The CDR3 contains 14 residues. From germline, CDR1 is SNHLY and CDR2 FYNNEI. The J segment lost 2 bases and the V segment lost 4 bases, leaving 4 bases of the junction unmatched.

This clonotype has more than one count but fewer than ten. The V call is TRBV5-1, the J call TRBJ2-1, with 8 bases that match TRBD2. This CDR3 is 16 amino acids long. V lost 3 bases, J lost 3 bases, and 8 bases stayed unmatched. Germline lookup yields CDR1 SGHRS and CDR2 YFSETQ. The CDR3 spells CASSWGGGTSYNEQFF. In DNA form, the CDR3 reads TGCGCCAGCAGCTGGGGAGGAGGGACTAGCTACAATGAGCAGTTCTTC.

The table lists this clonotype with a few counts. V usage is TRBV6-6 and J usage is TRBJ2-7; a possible D gene is TRBD1 (5 bases). The V gene's germline CDR1 is MNHNY and CDR2 SVGAGI (reference sequence). Between the trimmed V and J ends, which lost 3 bases and 5 bases, there was a span of 8 bases. The CDR3 runs to 12 residues. CDR3 region: CASSYKGNEQYF. CDR3 DNA sequence: TGTGCCAGCAGTTATAAGGGGAACGAGCAGTACTTC.

This clonotype was seen many times. The chain uses TRBV29-1 and TRBJ1-1, with unresolved D. The V gene lost 3 bases and the J gene lost 7 bases, with 6 bases spanning the gap. Germline CDR1 and CDR2: SQVTM and ANQGSEA. CDR3 length: 10 amino acids. CDR3 in amino acids: CSVEVYEAFF. CDR3 in DNA: TGCAGCGTTGAGGTGTATGAAGCTTTCTTT.

This clonotype was detected ten times or more. The CDR3 loop reads CASSVGRSNQPQHF. The CDR3 DNA follows: TGTGCCAGCAGCGTTGGACGGAGCAATCAGCCCCAGCATTTT. The genes are TRBV9 and TRBJ1-5, with D hard to call. CDR3 length: 14 amino acids. Germline lookup yields CDR1 SGDLS and CDR2 YYNGEE. V lost 2 bases, J lost 1 base, and 7 bases lay in between.

This clonotype was seen at least ten times. The V call is TRBV9, the J call TRBJ1-1; D remains ambiguous. V was shortened by 4 bases and J by 7 bases, with 14 bases between the two germline ends. CDR3 length equals 13 residues. Germline V lookup: CDR1 SGDLS, CDR2 YYNGEE. CDR3 nucleotides: TGTGCCAGCAGCCGGCGGGTAGGGAGTGAAGCTTTCTTT. As protein: CASSRRVGSEAFF.

The table lists this clonotype with many counts. This chain joins TRBV27 and TRBJ2-5, with D unclear. CDR3 length equals 13 residues. Germline lookup yields CDR1 MNHEY and CDR2 SMNVEV (reference sequence). The V end lost 2 bases, the J end lost 4 bases, and 8 bases lay between the germline ends. The DNA of the CDR3 is TGTGCCAGCAGTTTAGGATGGGGAGAGACCCAGTACTTC. Amino acid sequence: CASSLGWGETQYF.

This clonotype was counted at least ten times. The chain couples TRBV5-1 to TRBJ2-5; D remains unclear. V was cut by 0 bases and J by 4 bases, with 10 bases left in between. This CDR3 has 14 residues. Germline values: CDR1 SGHRS, CDR2 YFSETQ. The CDR3 DNA follows: TGCGCCAGCAGCTTGGAAGGGTCGGGAGAGACCCAGTACTTC. Translated: CASSLEGSGETQYF.

This clonotype was observed many times. The chain couples TRBV20-1 to TRBJ2-3; D gene unclear. V was cut by 6 bases and J by 0 bases, with 13 bases left in between. This CDR3 contains 14 residues. Germline CDR1 and CDR2: DFQATT and SNEGSKA (reference sequence). The CDR3 is CSARYPSSTDTQYF. Written as DNA, the CDR3 is TGCAGTGCACGGTATCCTTCTAGCACAGATACGCAGTATTTT.

This clonotype occurred many times. The chain recombines TRBV7-9 with TRBJ2-1; 9 bases map to TRBD2. CDR1 and CDR2 from the germline V gene are SEHNR and FQNEAQ (reference sequence). This CDR3 has 16 amino acids. Losses at the gene ends were 1 base for V and 4 bases for J; bases not matched to a gene: 5. The DNA for the CDR3 is TGTGCCAGCAGCTTAGGTGGACTAGCGACATACAATGAGCAGTTCTTC. Residues: CASSLGGLATYNEQFF.

V gene TRBV6-2 or TRBV6-3 combines with J gene TRBJ2-6; TRBD1 matches at 7 bases. V was pared by 4 bases and J by 3 bases, with 3 bases of the junction left unmatched. The length of the CDR3 is 15 residues. CDR1 is MNHEY, CDR2 SVGEGT, per germline. The DNA of the CDR3 is TGTGCCAGCAGTTCGGGGACAGTTGGGGCCAACGTCCTGACTTTC. Protein: CASSSGTVGANVLTF.

This clonotype came up a few times. V usage is TRBV7-9 and J usage is TRBJ2-7; TRBD2 agrees at 9 bases. The CDR3 has 14 residues. Germline values: CDR1 SEHNR, CDR2 FQNEAQ (reference sequence). J lost 4 bases, V lost 4 bases, and 5 bases had no gene match. Here the CDR3 reads CASSSRLADYEQYV. The DNA of the CDR3 is TGTGCCAGCAGCTCGCGACTAGCGGATTACGAGCAGTACGTC.

This clonotype was counted at least ten times. The rearrangement links TRBV2 to TRBJ2-4; the D is unclear. V dropped 8 bases and J dropped 6 bases, with 8 bases sitting between them. The CDR3 extends over 11 amino acids. The germline V gene encodes CDR1 SNHLY and CDR2 FYNNEI. The CDR3, as DNA: TGTGCCAGCCGGTCCGGAAACATTCAGTACTTC. It is translated as CASRSGNIQYF.

In its sample, this clonotype was seen many times. V is TRBV11-3 and J is TRBJ2-7; D is ambiguous. Germline V gene data show CDR1 as SGHNT and CDR2 as YENEEA. The CDR3 consists of 13 residues. Trimming cost V 3 bases and J 3 bases, with 9 bases left between them. This chain's CDR3 is CASSFGSNYEQYF. CDR3 sequence (DNA): TGTGCCAGCAGCTTTGGCTCGAACTACGAGCAGTACTTC. The variable domain in full, completed from reference TRBV11-3 and TRBJ2-7, reads EAGVVQSPRYKIIEKKQPVAFWCNPISGHNTLYWYLQNLGQGPELLIRYENEEAVDDSQLPKDRFSAERLKGVDSTLKIQPAELGDSAVYLCASSFGSNYEQYFGPGTRLTVT.

The chain uses TRBV20-1 and TRBJ2-3, with D tentatively TRBD1 (7 bases). This CDR3 comprises 19 residues. The germline CDR1 and CDR2 sequences are DFQATT and SNEGSKA (reference sequence). V was clipped by 0 bases and J by 8 bases, with 30 bases between them. The CDR3 region is CSARDRIQTRLRGVGTQYF. The CDR3 DNA is TGCAGTGCTAGAGATCGGATCCAGACACGCCTCAGGGGGGTGGGTACGCAGTATTTT.